This T cell receptor (beta chain) was retrieved from a study of shared clonotypes between healthy human individuals. Whole-study findings and limits: Sharing of clonotypes among donors was expected to vary with sequencing depth.

In the sorted-subset replicate PCRs, approximately 200 ng DNA, 29,000 or so T cell genomes, was used. The table came from immunoSEQ multiplex PCR; TCRdb's copy has only in-frame clones and leaves some out. This table holds 1,500,000 or so clones, less than 99% found once. Concerning this clone itself: Its antigen is not known.

Trimming removed 6 bases from V and 6 bases from J; junction bases left unmatched: 9. This CDR3 spans 15 amino acids. Germline V gene data show CDR1 as MNHEY and CDR2 as SVGAGI. This receptor was identified in a man aged 25 to 40 in good health. V is TRBV6-5 and J is TRBJ2-1; 9 nucleotides agree with TRBD1. The source material was naive CD4+ T cells sorted from blood. Subset reported: CD45RA+ positively selected. The chain's CDR3 is CASSEPGTGRNEQFF. CDR3 bases: TGTGCCAGCAGCGAACCCGGGACAGGGCGCAATGAGCAGTTCTTC.